This T cell receptor (beta chain) was obtained from a study of blood T cell repertoires in COVID-19. Whole-study context: Sample material is recorded as cDNA or gDNA derived from T cells, B-cell-depleted T cells, or PBMCs.

Across about 22 US areas, participants ranged in age from about 18 to 90 years. Researchers sorted participants into cohorts using their self-reported clinical history. The V gene end was trimmed by 3 bases and the J gene end by 4 bases; junction bases not matched to a gene: 3. CDR1 is GTSNPN and CDR2 is SVGIG in the germline V gene (reference sequence). The CDR3 sequence is 13 residues long. As processed by the authors: Cell counts per sample came from amplifying reference gene primers. Measured with immunoSEQ multiplex PCR; TCRdb has only the in-frame clones, and not every one. V and J calls and clone size are given by that table; D and trimming were obtained from the DNA. The sample records about 250,000 clones, under 90% being singletons.

The rearrangement uses TRBV30 and TRBJ2-4; 7 bases are shared with TRBD2. Sequenced: PBMCs or T cells enriched from blood (not recorded which). This receptor was identified in a woman aged 25-40 years with acute COVID-19. This CDR3 is CAWRGGEKNIQYF. The CDR3 DNA is TGTGCCTGGAGGGGGGGGGAAAAAAACATTCAGTACTTC.